Presented here are 26 T cell receptor beta chains from one specimen sequenced in a study of T cell responses to AZD1222 COVID-19 vaccine. Generated by immunoSEQ multiplex PCR, the TCRdb table keeps only in-frame clones and is missing some. The sample holds about 100,000 clones; approximately 89% are singletons and the top ten take around 8.3%. The specimen was peripheral blood, collected 28 days after the second AZD1222 dose. The receptors derive from an adult who received the AZD1222 COVID-19 vaccine.

The chain employs TRBV5-4 and TRBJ1-2; 11 positions match TRBD1. Germline assignment: CDR1 SGHNT and CDR2 YYREEE (reference sequence). The CDR3 has 16 residues. V shed 0 bases and J 4 bases; nucleotides not matched to a gene: 5. Here the CDR3 reads CASSLAGTGGLYGYTF. The CDR3 coding sequence is TGTGCCAGCAGCTTGGCTGGGACAGGGGGACTCTATGGCTACACCTTC.

This clone was picked up one time. The DNA of the CDR3 is TGTGCCAGCAAGCAGTCTAACAAAAACATTCAGTACTTC. It specifies CASKQSNKNIQYF. This chain joins TRBV28 and TRBJ2-4; the D is unclear. The CDR3 consists of 13 residues. Germline loops: CDR1 MDHEN, CDR2 SYDVKM. V was cut by 7 bases and J by 3 bases, with 10 bases left in between.

The chain combines TRBV2 with TRBJ1-4; tentatively, D is TRBD1 (5 bases). CDR1 is SNHLY and CDR2 is FYNNEI in the germline V gene. The CDR3 is 12 residues long. Trimming shortened V by 7 bases and J by 5 bases, and 8 bases separated the two germline ends. CDR3: CASNWGNEKLFF. In DNA form, the CDR3 reads TGTGCCAGCAATTGGGGGAATGAAAAACTGTTTTTT.

The V gene is TRBV12-3 or TRBV12-4, the J gene TRBJ2-1; D is uncertain. The length of the CDR3 is 12 residues. V lost 6 bases and J lost 3, with 6 bases in between. In nucleotides, the CDR3 is TGTGCCAGCAGCGGCAGCTACAATGAGCAGTTCTTC. Translated, it gives CASSGSYNEQFF.

The rearrangement uses TRBV3-1 (or the pseudogene TRBV3-2) and TRBJ2-1; D uncertain. Germline loops: CDR1 LGHDT, CDR2 YNNKEL (reference sequence). The CDR3 runs to 13 residues. V shed 6 bases and J shed 6 bases, with 12 bases lying between them. The CDR3, as DNA: TGTGCCAGCAGTCGGACCCCAGGCAATGAGCAGTTCTTC. It encodes CASSRTPGNEQFF.

The J gene is TRBJ1-2, the V gene TRBV29-1, with TRBD1 matching 9 bases. V shed 4 bases and J 2 bases; nucleotides not matched to a gene: 5. This CDR3 is built from 14 residues. Germline lookup yields CDR1 SQVTM and CDR2 ANQGSEA. The CDR3 sequence: CSVAGDRVNYGYTF. CDR3 DNA: TGCAGCGTTGCGGGGGACAGGGTAAACTATGGCTACACCTTC.

This chain connects TRBV3-1 (or the pseudogene TRBV3-2) to TRBJ1-1, with D possibly TRBD1 on 5 matching bases. This CDR3 region has 13 residues. Germline CDR1 LGHDT, CDR2 YNNKEL (reference sequence). The V gene lost 4 bases and the J gene lost 3 bases, with 9 bases spanning the gap. Here the CDR3 reads CASSLWGDTEAFF. DNA for the CDR3: TGTGCCAGCAGCCTTTGGGGCGACACTGAAGCTTTCTTT.

A single count supports this clone. This rearrangement joins TRBV29-1 to TRBJ2-3, with D unclear. CDR1 SQVTM and CDR2 ANQGSEA come from the germline V gene. Trimming cost V 6 bases and J 0 bases, with 7 bases left between them. The CDR3 loop spans 12 amino acids. The DNA for the CDR3 is TGCAGCGTCCGGGCCAGCACAGATACGCAGTATTTT. Protein sequence: CSVRASTDTQYF.

The chain is built from TRBV3-1 (or the pseudogene TRBV3-2) and TRBJ2-3; 11 bases align to TRBD2. V dropped 1 base and J dropped 9; count of bases not matched to a gene: 15. There are 18 residues in the CDR3. Germline V gene lookup returns CDR1 LGHDT and CDR2 YNNKEL (reference sequence). The DNA of the CDR3 is TGTGCCAGCAGCCAAGCCGGGACTAGCGGTACCCTGCGGGAAACGCAGTATTTT. As protein: CASSQAGTSGTLRETQYF.

The chain links TRBV3-1 (or the pseudogene TRBV3-2) to TRBJ2-2; D is possibly TRBD1 (5 bases). The CDR3 totals 13 residues. Germline values: CDR1 LGHDT, CDR2 YNNKEL (reference sequence). Between the trimmed V and J ends, which lost 4 bases and 6 bases, there was a span of 9 bases. The CDR3 is CASSRAGPGELFF. In DNA, the CDR3 is TGTGCCAGCAGCCGCGCAGGGCCCGGGGAGCTGTTTTTT.

V usage is TRBV6-2 or TRBV6-3 and J usage is TRBJ2-2; D uncertain. This CDR3 comprises 17 residues. V was trimmed by 2 bases and J by 5 bases, leaving 18 bases between them. The germline CDR1 and CDR2 sequences are MNHEY and SVGEGT. CDR3 protein: CASSYLGHLVITGELFF. CDR3 nucleotide sequence: TGTGCCAGCAGTTACCTGGGTCACCTTGTAATAACCGGGGAGCTGTTTTTT.

The J gene is TRBJ1-5, the V gene TRBV3-1 (or the pseudogene TRBV3-2), with D perhaps TRBD1 (6 bases). This CDR3 comprises 17 residues. Germline V lookup: CDR1 LGHDT, CDR2 YNNKEL (reference sequence). V lost 1 base and J 0 bases, leaving 13 bases between the germline ends. The CDR3 DNA is TGTGCCAGCAGCCAAGGGCCCAGGGGTTTTAGCAATCAGCCCCAGCATTTT. Translated: CASSQGPRGFSNQPQHF.

The chain carries TRBV7-3 and TRBJ1-2; D is ambiguous. This CDR3 comprises 13 residues. Germline values: CDR1 SGHTA, CDR2 FQGTGA. The V and J ends lost 0 bases and 6 bases respectively, with 8 bases between them. The CDR3: CASSLTGGDGYTF. The CDR3 DNA reads as TGTGCCAGCAGCTTAACAGGCGGGGATGGCTACACCTTC.

The chain couples TRBV21-1 to TRBJ2-7; the D segment call TRBD2 is taken from the table without a DNA check. TRBV21-1 is termed a pseudogene. This CDR3 has 16 amino acids. The CDR3 coding sequence is TGTGCCAGCAGCAAATGGGTGCCCTGCGGACTCTACGAGCAGTACTTC. Translating gives CASSKWVPCGLYEQYF.

The J gene is TRBJ2-2, the V gene TRBV5-1; TRBD2 agrees at 9 bases. Looked up from germline, CDR1 is SGHRS and CDR2 is YFSETQ. The V and J ends lost 3 bases and 1 base, in that order; junction bases with no gene match: 4. CDR3 length: 16 residues. The DNA of the CDR3 is TGCGCCAGCAGCTGGACGACTAGCGGGAACACCGGGGAGCTGTTTTTT. Translation gives CASSWTTSGNTGELFF. The full variable domain, its missing parts supplied by reference TRBV5-1 and TRBJ2-2, is KAGVTQTPRYLIKTRGQQVTLSCSPISGHRSVSWYQQTPGQGLQFLFEYFSETQRNKGNFPGRFSGRQFSNSRSEMNVSTLELGDSALYLCASSWTTSGNTGELFFGEGSRLTVL.

The chain joins TRBV9 to TRBJ1-2, with D possibly being TRBD1 (6 bases). The length of the CDR3 is 15 residues. V was shortened by 0 bases and J by 3 bases, with 12 bases between the two germline ends. Looked up from germline, CDR1 is SGDLS and CDR2 is YYNGEE. CDR3 in DNA: TGTGCCAGCAGCGTAGCCCCACAGGGCGACTATGGCTACACCTTC. As protein: CASSVAPQGDYGYTF. Using reference TRBV9 and TRBJ1-2 for the parts outside the CDR3, the full variable domain is DSGVTQTPKHLITATGQRVTLRCSPRSGDLSVYWYQQSLDQGLQFLIQYYNGEERAKGNILERFSAQQFPDLHSELNLSSLELGDSALYFCASSVAPQGDYGYTFGSGTRLTVV.

The chain combines TRBV30 with TRBJ1-5; D is unresolved. The CDR3 is 11 residues long. Trimming pared 0 bases from V and 9 bases from J, leaving 6 bases between. Germline values: CDR1 GTSNPN, CDR2 SVGIG (reference sequence). CDR3 protein: CAWSVIGPQHF. CDR3 in DNA: TGTGCCTGGAGTGTAATTGGGCCCCAGCATTTT.

V gene TRBV28 combines with J gene TRBJ1-1; 7 positions agree with TRBD1. This CDR3 has 14 amino acids. The germline gives CDR1 MDHEN, CDR2 SYDVKM. Trimming cost V 6 bases and J 4 bases; bases outside gene matches: 8. For the CDR3, the DNA is TGTGCCAGCAGGGCCCGACAGGGATCCACTGAAGCTTTCTTT. The encoded protein is CASRARQGSTEAFF.

V and J are TRBV5-4 and TRBJ1-5, with TRBD1 matching 10 bases. V trimming: 4 bases; J trimming: 6 bases; junction bases outside the gene matches: 4. The CDR3 totals 14 residues. From germline, CDR1 is SGHNT and CDR2 YYREEE (reference sequence). CDR3 amino acids: CASSIGQGGQPQHF. The DNA of the CDR3 is TGTGCCAGCAGCATCGGACAGGGGGGTCAGCCCCAGCATTTT.

V gene TRBV11-1 combines with J gene TRBJ1-1; D remains unclear. The CDR3 consists of 17 residues. V lost 0 bases and J 4 bases, leaving 18 bases between the germline ends. Germline V gene lookup returns CDR1 SGHAT and CDR2 FQDESV (reference sequence). The CDR3 spells CASSLALGFGGRTEAFF. The CDR3 DNA reads as TGTGCCAGCAGCTTAGCGCTTGGTTTCGGAGGCCGCACTGAAGCTTTCTTT.

This chain uses TRBV15 with TRBJ2-1; 12 bases align to TRBD2. J gave up 7 bases and V 3 bases, and 7 bases lay outside the gene matches. The CDR3 is 16 residues long. Germline V CDR1 and CDR2: LNHNV, YYDKDF (reference sequence). The CDR3 coding sequence is TGTGCCACCAGCAGGGGGACTAGCGGGCACTTGAATGAGCAGTTCTTC. The encoded protein is CATSRGTSGHLNEQFF.

This chain links TRBV30 with TRBJ2-4; D remains unclear. The V gene's germline CDR1 is GTSNPN and CDR2 SVGIG (reference sequence). The CDR3 length is 12 residues. The ends were cut back, 1 base at V and 6 bases at J, with 7 bases in the middle. The CDR3: CAWSGGGNIQYF. The CDR3 DNA is TGTGCCTGGAGTGGAGGTGGAAACATTCAGTACTTC.

V gene TRBV7-2 combines with J gene TRBJ2-1, with D unresolved. Germline lookup yields CDR1 SGHTA and CDR2 FQGNSA. CDR3 length: 13 amino acids. V was cut by 5 bases and J by 9 bases, with 14 bases left in between. The CDR3 sequence: CASSQEEYLEQFF. The DNA for the CDR3 is TGTGCCAGCAGCCAAGAGGAGTATCTTGAGCAGTTCTTC.

The chain employs TRBV15 and TRBJ2-4; D not resolved. Germline V gene sequence: CDR1 LNHNV, CDR2 YYDKDF (reference sequence). V was trimmed by 0 bases and J by 0 bases, leaving 12 bases between them. This CDR3 contains 17 residues. CDR3 region: CATSREGIGLAKNIQYF. CDR3 in DNA: TGTGCCACCAGCAGAGAAGGAATAGGGTTAGCCAAAAACATTCAGTACTTC.

This chain joins TRBV30 and TRBJ2-6; D gene unclear. The CDR3 spans 14 residues. Germline-derived CDR1 and CDR2 are GTSNPN and SVGIG (reference sequence). V was clipped by 5 bases and J by 1 base, with 9 bases between them. CDR3 amino acids: CAWAQESGANVLTF. The CDR3 DNA reads as TGTGCCTGGGCTCAAGAATCTGGGGCCAACGTCCTGACTTTC.

The chain is built from TRBV7-2 and TRBJ2-7, with 12 bases fitting TRBD2. Germline assignment: CDR1 SGHTA and CDR2 FQGNSA. The ends lost 3 bases at V and 3 bases at J; junction bases unmatched: 3. The CDR3 sequence is 15 residues long. The CDR3, as DNA: TGTGCCAGCAGCTTTGGGACTAGCGGGTTCTACGAGCAGTACTTC. It translates to CASSFGTSGFYEQYF.